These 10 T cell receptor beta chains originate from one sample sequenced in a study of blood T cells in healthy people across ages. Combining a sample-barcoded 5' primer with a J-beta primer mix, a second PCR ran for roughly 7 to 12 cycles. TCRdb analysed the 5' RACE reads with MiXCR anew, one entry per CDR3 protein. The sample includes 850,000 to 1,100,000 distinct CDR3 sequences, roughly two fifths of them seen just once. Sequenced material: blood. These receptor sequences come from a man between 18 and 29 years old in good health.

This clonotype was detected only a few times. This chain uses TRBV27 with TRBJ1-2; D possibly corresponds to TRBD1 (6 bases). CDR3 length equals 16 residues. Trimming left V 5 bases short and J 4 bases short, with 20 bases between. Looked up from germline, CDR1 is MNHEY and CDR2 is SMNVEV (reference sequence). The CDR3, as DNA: TGTGCCAGCAGTATCTCGCGGGGGGCAATGGGCTATGGCTACACCTTC. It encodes CASSISRGAMGYGYTF.

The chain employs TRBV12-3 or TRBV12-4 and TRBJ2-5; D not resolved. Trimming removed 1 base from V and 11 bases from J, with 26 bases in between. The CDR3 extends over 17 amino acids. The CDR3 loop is CASSLEFTSVIYDEQYF. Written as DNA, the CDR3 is TGTGCCAGCAGTTTAGAGTTCACATCCGTAATCTACGATGAGCAGTACTTC.

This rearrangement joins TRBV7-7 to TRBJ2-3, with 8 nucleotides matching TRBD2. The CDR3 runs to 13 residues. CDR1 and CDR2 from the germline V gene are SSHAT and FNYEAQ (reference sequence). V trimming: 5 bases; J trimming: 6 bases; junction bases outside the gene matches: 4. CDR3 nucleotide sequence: TGTGCCAGCAGCGAAAGACTAGCGGATACGCAGTATTTT. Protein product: CASSERLADTQYF.

In DNA form, the CDR3 reads TGTGCCAGCAGTTCGCAGGTTAGGACTATGTTTGACAATGAGCAGTTCTTC. This gives the protein CASSSQVRTMFDNEQFF. The V call is TRBV6-2 or TRBV6-3, the J call TRBJ2-1, with D possibly being TRBD2 (6 bases). The CDR3 runs 17 residues. The V and J ends lost 4 bases and 5 bases respectively, with 21 bases between them. Per germline, CDR1 MNHEY and CDR2 SVGEGT.

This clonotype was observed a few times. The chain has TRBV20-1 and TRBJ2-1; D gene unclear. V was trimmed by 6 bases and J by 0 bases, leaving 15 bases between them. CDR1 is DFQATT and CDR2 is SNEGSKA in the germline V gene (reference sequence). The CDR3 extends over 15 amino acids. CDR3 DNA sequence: TGCAGTGCGCGGCCACTACCGAGCTCCTACAATGAGCAGTTCTTC. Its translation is CSARPLPSSYNEQFF.

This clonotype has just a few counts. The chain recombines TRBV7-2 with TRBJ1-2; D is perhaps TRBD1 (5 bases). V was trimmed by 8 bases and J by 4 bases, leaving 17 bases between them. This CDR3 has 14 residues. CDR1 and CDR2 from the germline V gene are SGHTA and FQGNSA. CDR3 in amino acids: CASSGRGFSYGYTF. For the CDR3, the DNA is TGTGCCAGCTCGGGAAGGGGATTTTCCTATGGCTACACCTTC.

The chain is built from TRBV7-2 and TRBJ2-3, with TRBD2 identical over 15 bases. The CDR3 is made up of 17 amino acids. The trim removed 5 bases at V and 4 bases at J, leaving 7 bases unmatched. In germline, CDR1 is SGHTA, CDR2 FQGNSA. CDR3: CASSVRRTSGGADTQYF. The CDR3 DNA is TGTGCCAGCAGCGTAAGGAGGACTAGCGGGGGGGCAGATACGCAGTATTTT.

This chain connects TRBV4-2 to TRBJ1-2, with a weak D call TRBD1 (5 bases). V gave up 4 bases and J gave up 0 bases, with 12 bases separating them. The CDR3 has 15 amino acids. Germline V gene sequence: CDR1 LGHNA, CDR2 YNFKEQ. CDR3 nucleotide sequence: TGTGCCAGCAGCCCAAGGGACGGCCCTAACTATGGCTACACCTTC. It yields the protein CASSPRDGPNYGYTF.

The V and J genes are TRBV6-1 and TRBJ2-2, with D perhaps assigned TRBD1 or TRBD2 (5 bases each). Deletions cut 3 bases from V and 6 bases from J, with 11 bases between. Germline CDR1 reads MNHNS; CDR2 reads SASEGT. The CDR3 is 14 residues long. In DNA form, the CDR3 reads TGTGCCAGCAGTGATGGGACCTACGCCGGGGAGCTGTTTTTT. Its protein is CASSDGTYAGELFF.

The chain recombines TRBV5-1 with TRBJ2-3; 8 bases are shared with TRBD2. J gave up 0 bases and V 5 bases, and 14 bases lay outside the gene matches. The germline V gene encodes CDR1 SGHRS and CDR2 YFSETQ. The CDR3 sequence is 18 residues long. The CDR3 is CASRPGLAAFSSTDTQYF. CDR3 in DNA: TGCGCCAGCAGACCAGGACTAGCTGCCTTTTCTAGCACAGATACGCAGTATTTT.